This T cell receptor (beta chain) appears in the sequencing data of a study of OX40 agonist ivuxolimab in advanced cancers. Study summary: Patients were given ivuxolimab, an antibody that agonizes OX40 (CD134). The dose-escalation cohort had hepatocellular carcinoma, melanoma, renal cell or head and neck cancer.

Only in-frame clones appear in the TCRdb table, and some are missing; sequencing was by immunoSEQ multiplex PCR. This table has some 75,000 clones, 85% appearing once. The sequence was collected from an adult with an advanced solid tumor such as melanoma, head and neck, liver or kidney cancer. The sample consisted of CD4+ or CD8+ T cells sorted from blood, taken in a trial of the OX40 agonist ivuxolimab.

CDR3 sequence: CASSRTETQYF. DNA for the CDR3: TGTGCCAGCAGCCGGACGGAGACCCAGTACTTC. The V call is TRBV16, the J call TRBJ2-5, with unresolved D. V was clipped by 4 bases and J by 5 bases, with 5 bases between them. Germline V lookup: CDR1 KGHSY, CDR2 FQNENV. The CDR3 covers 11 residues. Using reference TRBV16 and TRBJ2-5 for the parts outside the CDR3, the full variable domain is GEEVAQTPKHLVRGEGQKAKLYCAPIKGHSYVFWYQQVLKNEFKFLISFQNENVFDETGMPKERFSAKCLPNSPCSLEIQATKLEDSAVYFCASSRTETQYFGPGTRLLVL.